This TCR beta chain is drawn from a study of T cell responses to AZD1222 COVID-19 vaccine. Assay used: immunoSEQ multiplex PCR; TCRdb lists only in-frame clones, some missing. The table records about 150,000 clones, 75% to 90% of them present only once. Looked up from germline, CDR1 is MNHEY and CDR2 is SVGAGI. V was clipped by 6 bases and J by 3 bases, with 9 bases between them. The CDR3 length is 13 residues. Material: peripheral blood, obtained 28 days after the second AZD1222 dose. V is TRBV6-5 and J is TRBJ1-5; a possible D gene is TRBD1 (5 bases). The clonotype was recovered from an adult who received the AZD1222 COVID-19 vaccine. In DNA form, the CDR3 reads TGTGCCAGCAGGGTTGGGGCCAATCAGCCCCAGCATTTT. Amino acid sequence: CASRVGANQPQHF.